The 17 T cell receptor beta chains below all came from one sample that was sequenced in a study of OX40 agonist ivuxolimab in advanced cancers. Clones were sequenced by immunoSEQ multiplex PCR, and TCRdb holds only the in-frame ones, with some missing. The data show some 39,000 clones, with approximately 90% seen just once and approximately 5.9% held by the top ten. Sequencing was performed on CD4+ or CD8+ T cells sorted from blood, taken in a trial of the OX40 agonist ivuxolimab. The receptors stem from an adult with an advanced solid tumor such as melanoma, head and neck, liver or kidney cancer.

CDR3 residues: CASSPGVNEQFF. Here the CDR3 DNA reads TGCGCCAGCAGCCCCGGGGTCAATGAGCAGTTCTTC. The chain employs TRBV10-1 and TRBJ2-1, with a tentative D call TRBD2 (5 bases). The germline V gene encodes CDR1 WNHNN and CDR2 SYGVQD (reference sequence). Trimming pared 6 bases from V and 6 bases from J, leaving 9 bases between. The CDR3 extends over 12 amino acids.

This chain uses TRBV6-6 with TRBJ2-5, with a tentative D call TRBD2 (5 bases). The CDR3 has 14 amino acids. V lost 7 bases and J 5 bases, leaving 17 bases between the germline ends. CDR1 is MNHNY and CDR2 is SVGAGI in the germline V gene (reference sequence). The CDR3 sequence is CASKSLTEVETQYF. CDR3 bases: TGTGCCAGCAAATCCCTGACGGAGGTGGAGACCCAGTACTTC.

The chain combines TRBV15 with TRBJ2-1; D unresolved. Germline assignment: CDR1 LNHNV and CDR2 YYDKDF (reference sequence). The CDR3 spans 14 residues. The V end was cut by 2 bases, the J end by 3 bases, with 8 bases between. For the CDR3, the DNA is TGTGCCACCAGCAGACAAAGCAGCTACAATGAGCAGTTCTTC. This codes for CATSRQSSYNEQFF.

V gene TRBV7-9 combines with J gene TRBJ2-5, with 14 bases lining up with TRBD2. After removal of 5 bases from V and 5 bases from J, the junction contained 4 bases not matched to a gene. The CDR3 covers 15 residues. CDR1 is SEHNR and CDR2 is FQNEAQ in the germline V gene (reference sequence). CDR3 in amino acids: CASSPRTSGRETQYF. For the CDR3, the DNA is TGTGCCAGCAGCCCTAGGACTAGCGGGAGGGAGACCCAGTACTTC. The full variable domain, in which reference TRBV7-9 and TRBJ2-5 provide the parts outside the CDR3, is DTGVSQNPRHKITKRGQNVTFRCDPISEHNRLYWYRQTLGQGPEFLTYFQNEAQLEKSRLLSDRFSAERPKGSFSTLEIQRTEQGDSAMYLCASSPRTSGRETQYFGPGTRLLVL.

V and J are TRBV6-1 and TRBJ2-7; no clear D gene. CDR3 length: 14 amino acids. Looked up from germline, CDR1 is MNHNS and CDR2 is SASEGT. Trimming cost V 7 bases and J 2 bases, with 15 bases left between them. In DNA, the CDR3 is TGTGCCAGCATGGAGTACAAGGGTGCCTACGAGCAGTACTTC. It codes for CASMEYKGAYEQYF.

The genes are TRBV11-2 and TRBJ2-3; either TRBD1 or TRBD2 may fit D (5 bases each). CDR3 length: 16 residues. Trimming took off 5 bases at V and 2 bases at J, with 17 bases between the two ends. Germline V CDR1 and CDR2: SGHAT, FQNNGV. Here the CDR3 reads CASSPQGRENTDTQYF. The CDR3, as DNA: TGTGCCAGCAGCCCCCAGGGACGGGAAAACACAGATACGCAGTATTTT.

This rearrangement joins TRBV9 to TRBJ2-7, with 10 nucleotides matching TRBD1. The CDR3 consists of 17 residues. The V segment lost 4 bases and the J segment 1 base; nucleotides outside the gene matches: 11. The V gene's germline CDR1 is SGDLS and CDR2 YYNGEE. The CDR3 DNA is TGTGCCAGCAGCACAGGGGCGAGACAGGGGGCGTCCTACGAGCAGTACTTC. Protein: CASSTGARQGASYEQYF. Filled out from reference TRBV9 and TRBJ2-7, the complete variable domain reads DSGVTQTPKHLITATGQRVTLRCSPRSGDLSVYWYQQSLDQGLQFLIQYYNGEERAKGNILERFSAQQFPDLHSELNLSSLELGDSALYFCASSTGARQGASYEQYFGPGTRLTVT.

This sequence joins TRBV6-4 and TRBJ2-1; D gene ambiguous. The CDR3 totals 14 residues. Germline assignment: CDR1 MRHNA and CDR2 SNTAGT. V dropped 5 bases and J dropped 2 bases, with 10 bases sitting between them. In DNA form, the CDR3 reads TGTGCCAGCAGTCCCGGACCAACCTACAATGAGCAGTTCTTC. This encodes CASSPGPTYNEQFF.

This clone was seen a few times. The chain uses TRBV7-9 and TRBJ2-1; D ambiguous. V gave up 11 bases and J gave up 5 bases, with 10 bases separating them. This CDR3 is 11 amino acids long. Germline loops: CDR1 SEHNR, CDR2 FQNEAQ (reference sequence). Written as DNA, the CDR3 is TGTGCCGGCGCCTACAACAATGAGCAGTTCTTC. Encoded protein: CAGAYNNEQFF.

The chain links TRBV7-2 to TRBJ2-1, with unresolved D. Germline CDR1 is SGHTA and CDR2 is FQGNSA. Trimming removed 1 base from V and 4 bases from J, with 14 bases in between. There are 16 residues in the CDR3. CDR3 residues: CASSLVTWHSYNEQFF. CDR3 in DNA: TGTGCCAGCAGCTTAGTAACGTGGCACTCTTACAATGAGCAGTTCTTC.

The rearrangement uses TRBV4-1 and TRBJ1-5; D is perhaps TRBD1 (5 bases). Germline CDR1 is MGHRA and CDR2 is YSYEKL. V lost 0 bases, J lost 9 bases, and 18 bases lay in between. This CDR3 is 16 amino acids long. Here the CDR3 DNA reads TGCGCCAGCAGCCAAGATCCGGTTGGGGCGTCCCGGCCCCAGCATTTT. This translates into CASSQDPVGASRPQHF.

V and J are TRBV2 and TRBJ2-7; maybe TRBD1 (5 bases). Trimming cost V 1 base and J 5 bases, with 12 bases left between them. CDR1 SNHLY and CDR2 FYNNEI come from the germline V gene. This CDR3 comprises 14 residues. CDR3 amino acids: CASSEGNRWHEQYF. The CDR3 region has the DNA TGTGCCAGCAGTGAAGGGAACAGGTGGCACGAGCAGTACTTC.

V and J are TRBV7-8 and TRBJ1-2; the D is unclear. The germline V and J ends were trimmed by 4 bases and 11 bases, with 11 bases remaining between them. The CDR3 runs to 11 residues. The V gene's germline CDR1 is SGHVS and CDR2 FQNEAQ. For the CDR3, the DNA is TGTGCCAGCAGCTCGGGCCCCTCTTACACCTTC. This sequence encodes CASSSGPSYTF. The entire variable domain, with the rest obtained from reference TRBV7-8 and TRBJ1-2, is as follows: GAGVSQSPRYKVAKRGQDVALRCDPISGHVSLFWYQQALGQGPEFLTYFQNEAQLDKSGLPSDRFFAERPEGSVSTLKIQRTQQEDSAVYLCASSSGPSYTFGSGTRLTVV.

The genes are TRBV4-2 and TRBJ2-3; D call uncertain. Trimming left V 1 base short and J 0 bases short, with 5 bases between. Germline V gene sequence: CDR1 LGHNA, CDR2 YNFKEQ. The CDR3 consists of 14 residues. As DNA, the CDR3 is TGTGCCAGCAGCCAAGCAACTAGCACAGATACGCAGTATTTT. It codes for CASSQATSTDTQYF.

The CDR3 region is CASSLGLARNSYEQYF. The CDR3 bases are TGCGCCAGCAGCTTGGGGCTAGCGCGTAACTCCTACGAGCAGTACTTC. J is TRBJ2-7 and V is TRBV5-1, with D possibly matching TRBD2 (6 bases). Germline lookup yields CDR1 SGHRS and CDR2 YFSETQ. CDR3 length: 16 residues. V lost 0 bases, J lost 0 bases, and 13 bases lay in between.

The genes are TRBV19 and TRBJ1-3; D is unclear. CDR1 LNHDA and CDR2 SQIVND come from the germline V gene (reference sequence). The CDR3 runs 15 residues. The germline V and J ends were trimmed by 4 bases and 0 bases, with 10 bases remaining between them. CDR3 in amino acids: CASSSRGTSGNTIYF. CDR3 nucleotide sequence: TGTGCCAGTAGTAGCCGGGGAACCTCTGGAAACACCATATATTTT.

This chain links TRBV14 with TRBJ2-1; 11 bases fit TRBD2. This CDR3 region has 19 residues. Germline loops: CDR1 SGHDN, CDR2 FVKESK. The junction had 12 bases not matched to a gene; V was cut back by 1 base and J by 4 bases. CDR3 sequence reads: CASSQGPGTSGKNYNEQFF. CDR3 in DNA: TGTGCCAGCAGCCAAGGGCCGGGGACTAGCGGAAAAAATTACAATGAGCAGTTCTTC.